The T cell receptor beta chain under discussion was sequenced for a study of T-cell reconstitution after alpha-beta-depleted transplantation in children. Whole-study findings and limits: Newly made T cells mostly supplied T-cell counts and diversity one year after transplant. Approximately two months post-transplant, alpha-beta T cells reportedly originated from several hundred expanded graft clones.

A library of TCRbeta sequences, prepared with unique molecular identifiers, was generated. TCRdb re-called the PCR reads through MiXCR, storing one row per CDR3 protein. Here the sample spans just under 350,000 distinct CDR3 sequences, 16% being singletons. The CDR3 sequence is 17 residues long. After removal of 2 bases from V and 0 bases from J, the junction contained 7 bases not matched to a gene. Per germline, CDR1 MDHEN and CDR2 SYDVKM. Turning to this clonotype: Antigen unknown.

The source is a male patient between 2 and 10 years old who had a stem cell transplant for acute lymphoblastic leukemia, so the T cells may come from the graft donor. The specimen comprised PBMCs, mostly from graft donor cells, sampled 360 days after TCRalphabeta/CD19-depleted stem cell transplant. This rearrangement joins TRBV28 to TRBJ1-1, with 9 bases lining up with TRBD1. As DNA, the CDR3 is TGTGCCAGCAGTTTACCGCAGACAGGGGGGTTGAACACTGAAGCTTTCTTT. It yields the protein CASSLPQTGGLNTEAFF.